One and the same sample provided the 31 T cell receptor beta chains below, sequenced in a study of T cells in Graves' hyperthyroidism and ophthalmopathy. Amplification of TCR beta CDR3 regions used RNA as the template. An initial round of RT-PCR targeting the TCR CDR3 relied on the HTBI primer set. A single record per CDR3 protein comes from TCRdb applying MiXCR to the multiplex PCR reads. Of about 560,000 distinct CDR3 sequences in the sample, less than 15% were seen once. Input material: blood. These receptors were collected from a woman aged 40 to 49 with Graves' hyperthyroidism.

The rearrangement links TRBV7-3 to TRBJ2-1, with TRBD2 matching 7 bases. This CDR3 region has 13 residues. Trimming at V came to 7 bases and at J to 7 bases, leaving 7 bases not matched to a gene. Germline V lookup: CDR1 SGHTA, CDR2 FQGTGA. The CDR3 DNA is TGTGCCAGCACCAAAACGGGAGGTAATGAGCAGTTCTTC. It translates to CASTKTGGNEQFF. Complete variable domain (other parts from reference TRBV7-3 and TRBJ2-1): GAGVSQTPSNKVTEKGKYVELRCDPISGHTALYWYRQSLGQGPEFLIYFQGTGAADDSGLPNDRFFAVRPEGSVSTLKIQRTERGDSAVYLCASTKTGGNEQFFGPGTRLTVL.

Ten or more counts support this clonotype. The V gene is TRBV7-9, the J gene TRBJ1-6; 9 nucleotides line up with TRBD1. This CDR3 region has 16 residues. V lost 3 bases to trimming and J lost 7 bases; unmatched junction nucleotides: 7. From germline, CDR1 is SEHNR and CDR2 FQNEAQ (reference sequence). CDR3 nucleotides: TGTGCCAGCAGCTTGGGGGGGACAGGGAGGAATTCACCCCTCCACTTT. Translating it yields CASSLGGTGRNSPLHF. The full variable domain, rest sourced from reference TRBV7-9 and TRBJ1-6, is DTGVSQNPRHKITKRGQNVTFRCDPISEHNRLYWYRQTLGQGPEFLTYFQNEAQLEKSRLLSDRFSAERPKGSFSTLEIQRTEQGDSAMYLCASSLGGTGRNSPLHFGNGTRLTVT.

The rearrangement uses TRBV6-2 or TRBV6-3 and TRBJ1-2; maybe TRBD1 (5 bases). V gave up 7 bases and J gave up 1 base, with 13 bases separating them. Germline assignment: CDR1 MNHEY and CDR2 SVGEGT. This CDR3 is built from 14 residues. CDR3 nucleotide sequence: TGTGCCAGCACCCCGACAGCTGTTAACTATGGCTACACCTTC. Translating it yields CASTPTAVNYGYTF.

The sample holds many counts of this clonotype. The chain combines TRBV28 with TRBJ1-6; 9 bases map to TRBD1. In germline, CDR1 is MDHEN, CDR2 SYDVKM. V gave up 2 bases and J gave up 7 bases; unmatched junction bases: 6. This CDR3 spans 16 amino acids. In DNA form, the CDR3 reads TGTGCCAGCAGTTTAACTACAGGGGGCGAGAATTCACCCCTCCACTTT. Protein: CASSLTTGGENSPLHF.

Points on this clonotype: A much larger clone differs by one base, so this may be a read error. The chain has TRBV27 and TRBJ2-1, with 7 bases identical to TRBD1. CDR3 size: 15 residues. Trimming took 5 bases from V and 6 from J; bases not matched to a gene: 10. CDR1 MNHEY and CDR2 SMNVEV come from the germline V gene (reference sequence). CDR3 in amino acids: CASSSPRQGCNEQFF. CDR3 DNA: TGTGCCAGCAGTAGCCCGAGACAGGGCTGCAATGAGCAGTTCTTC.

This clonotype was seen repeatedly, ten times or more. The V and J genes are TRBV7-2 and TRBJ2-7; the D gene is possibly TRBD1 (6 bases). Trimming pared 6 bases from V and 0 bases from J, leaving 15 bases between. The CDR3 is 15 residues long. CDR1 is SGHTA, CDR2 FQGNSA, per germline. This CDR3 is CASRSDSLYSYEQYF. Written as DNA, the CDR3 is TGTGCCAGCAGATCGGACAGTTTATACTCCTACGAGCAGTACTTC. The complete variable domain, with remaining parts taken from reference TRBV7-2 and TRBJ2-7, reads GAGVSQSPSNKVTEKGKDVELRCDPISGHTALYWYRQSLGQGLEFLIYFQGNSAPDKSGLPSDRFSAERTGGSVSTLTIQRTQQEDSAVYLCASRSDSLYSYEQYFGPGTRLTVT.

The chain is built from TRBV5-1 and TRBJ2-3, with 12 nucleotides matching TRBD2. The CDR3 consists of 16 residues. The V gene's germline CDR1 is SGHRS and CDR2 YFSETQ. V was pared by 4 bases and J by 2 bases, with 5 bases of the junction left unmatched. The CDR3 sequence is CASSPGTSGPTDTQYF. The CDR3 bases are TGCGCCAGCAGCCCCGGGACTAGCGGGCCCACAGATACGCAGTATTTT.

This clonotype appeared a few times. The CDR3 region has the DNA TGTGCCAGCAGCGTAAGCCCCGCACAGGGGGGCGCTGAAGCTTTCTTT. Translation: CASSVSPAQGGAEAFF. This rearrangement joins TRBV9 to TRBJ1-1; TRBD1 matches 8 bases. The ends lost 1 base at V and 6 bases at J; junction bases unmatched: 11. CDR3 length equals 16 residues. From germline, CDR1 is SGDLS and CDR2 YYNGEE.

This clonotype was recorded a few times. The CDR3 nucleotides read TGCAGCGTTGGGGGGACAGGGGGTTTCTACGAGCAGTACTTC. Its protein is CSVGGTGGFYEQYF. The J gene is TRBJ2-7, the V gene TRBV29-1, with 11 bases that match TRBD1. V dropped 4 bases and J dropped 3; count of bases not matched to a gene: 5. Germline-derived CDR1 and CDR2 are SQVTM and ANQGSEA. CDR3 size: 14 residues.

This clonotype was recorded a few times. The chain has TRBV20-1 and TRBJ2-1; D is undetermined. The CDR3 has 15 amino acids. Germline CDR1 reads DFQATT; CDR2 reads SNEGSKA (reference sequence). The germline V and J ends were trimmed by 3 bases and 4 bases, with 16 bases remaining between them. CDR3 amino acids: CSASLLEVGYNEQFF. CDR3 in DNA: TGCAGTGCTAGTTTATTGGAAGTTGGGTACAATGAGCAGTTCTTC.

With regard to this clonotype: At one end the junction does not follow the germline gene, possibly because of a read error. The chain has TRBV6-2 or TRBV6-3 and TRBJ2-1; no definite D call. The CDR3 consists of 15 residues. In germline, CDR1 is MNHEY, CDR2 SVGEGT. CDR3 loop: CASSYSNIRGDERFF. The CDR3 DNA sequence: TGTGCCAGCAGTTACTCGAACATACGTGGGGATGAGCGGTTCTTC.

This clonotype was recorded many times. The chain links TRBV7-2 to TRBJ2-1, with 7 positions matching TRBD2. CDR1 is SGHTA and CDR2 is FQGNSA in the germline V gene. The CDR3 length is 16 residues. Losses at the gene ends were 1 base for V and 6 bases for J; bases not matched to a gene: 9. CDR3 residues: CASSLGHGLVANEQFF. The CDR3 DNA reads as TGTGCCAGCAGCTTAGGACATGGACTAGTCGCCAATGAGCAGTTCTTC.

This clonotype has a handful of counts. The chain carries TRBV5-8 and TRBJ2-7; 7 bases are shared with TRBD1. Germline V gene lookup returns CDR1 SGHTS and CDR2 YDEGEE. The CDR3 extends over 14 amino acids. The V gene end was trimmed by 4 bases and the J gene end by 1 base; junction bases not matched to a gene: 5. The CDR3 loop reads CASSIPGQSYEQYF. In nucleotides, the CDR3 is TGTGCCAGCAGCATACCGGGACAGTCCTACGAGCAGTACTTC.

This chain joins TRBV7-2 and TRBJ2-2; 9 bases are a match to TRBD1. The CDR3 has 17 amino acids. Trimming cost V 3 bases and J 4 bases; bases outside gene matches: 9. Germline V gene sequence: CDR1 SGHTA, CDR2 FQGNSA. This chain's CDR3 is CASSFHRDRVGTGELFF. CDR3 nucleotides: TGTGCCAGCAGCTTTCACCGGGACAGGGTTGGCACCGGGGAGCTGTTTTTT.

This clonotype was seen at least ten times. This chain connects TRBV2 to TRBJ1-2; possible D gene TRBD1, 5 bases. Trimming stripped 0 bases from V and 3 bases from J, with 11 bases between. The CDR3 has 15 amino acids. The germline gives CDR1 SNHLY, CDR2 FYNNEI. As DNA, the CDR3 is TGTGCCAGCAGTGAAGCGAGCGGGGGACACTATGGCTACACCTTC. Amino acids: CASSEASGGHYGYTF. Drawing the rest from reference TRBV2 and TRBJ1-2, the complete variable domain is EPEVTQTPSHQVTQMGQEVILRCVPISNHLYFYWYRQILGQKVEFLVSFYNNEISEKSEIFDDQFSVERPDGSNFTLKIRSTKLEDSAMYFCASSEASGGHYGYTFGSGTRLTVV.

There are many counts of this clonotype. In DNA form, the CDR3 reads TGTGCCAGCAGCTCGGCTAGCAATAGACTAGGTGAGCAGTTCTTC. Its protein product is CASSSASNRLGEQFF. The chain couples TRBV2 to TRBJ2-1, with D possibly TRBD2 on 6 matching bases. There are 15 residues in the CDR3. CDR1 and CDR2 (germline): SNHLY, FYNNEI. V lost 6 bases and J 9 bases, leaving 21 bases between the germline ends.

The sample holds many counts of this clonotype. The CDR3 nucleotides read TGTGCCAGCAGAGATAGACAGGGGTTGAACACTGAAGCTTTCTTT. Translated: CASRDRQGLNTEAFF. V gene TRBV12-3 or TRBV12-4 combines with J gene TRBJ1-1; 8 nucleotides align to TRBD1. The CDR3 has 15 residues. With 6 bases clipped from V and 0 bases from J, the junction kept 6 bases outside the gene matches.

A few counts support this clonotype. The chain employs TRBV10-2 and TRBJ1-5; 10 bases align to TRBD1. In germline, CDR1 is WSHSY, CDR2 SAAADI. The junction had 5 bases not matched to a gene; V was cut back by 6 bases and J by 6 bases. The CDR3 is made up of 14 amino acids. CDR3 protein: CASRGQGTTQPQHF. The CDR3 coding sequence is TGCGCCAGCAGGGGACAGGGGACGACTCAGCCCCAGCATTTT.

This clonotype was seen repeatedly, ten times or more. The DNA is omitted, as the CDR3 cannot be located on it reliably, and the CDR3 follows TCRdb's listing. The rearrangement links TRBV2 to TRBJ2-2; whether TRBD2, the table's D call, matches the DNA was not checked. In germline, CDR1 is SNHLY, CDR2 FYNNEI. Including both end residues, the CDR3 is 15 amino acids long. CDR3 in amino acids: CASSSSGGNTGELFF.

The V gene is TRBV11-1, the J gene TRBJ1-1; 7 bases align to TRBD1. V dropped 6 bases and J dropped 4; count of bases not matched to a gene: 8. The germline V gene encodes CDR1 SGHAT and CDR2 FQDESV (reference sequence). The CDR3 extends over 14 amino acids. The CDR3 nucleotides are TGTGCCAGCAGTTCTGACAGGGAGAGCACTGAAGCTTTCTTT. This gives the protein CASSSDRESTEAFF.

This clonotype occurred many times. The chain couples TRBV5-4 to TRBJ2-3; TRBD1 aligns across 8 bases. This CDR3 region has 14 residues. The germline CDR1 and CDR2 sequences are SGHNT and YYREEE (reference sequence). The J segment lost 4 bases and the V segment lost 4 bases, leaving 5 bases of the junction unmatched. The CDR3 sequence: CASSGQGRADTQYF. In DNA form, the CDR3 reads TGTGCCAGCAGCGGACAGGGTCGGGCAGATACGCAGTATTTT.

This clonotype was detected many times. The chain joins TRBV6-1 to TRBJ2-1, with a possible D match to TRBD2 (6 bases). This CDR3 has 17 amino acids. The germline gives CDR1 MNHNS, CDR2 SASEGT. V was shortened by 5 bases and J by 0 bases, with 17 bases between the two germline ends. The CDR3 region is CASSQSGTGSSYNEQFF. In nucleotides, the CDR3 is TGTGCCAGCAGTCAGTCCGGGACTGGGAGCTCCTACAATGAGCAGTTCTTC.

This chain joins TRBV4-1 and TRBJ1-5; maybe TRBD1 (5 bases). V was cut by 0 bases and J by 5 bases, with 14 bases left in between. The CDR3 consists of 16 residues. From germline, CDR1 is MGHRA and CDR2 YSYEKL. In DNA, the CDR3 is TGCGCCAGCAGCCAAGAAGCGTCAGGGATCGATCAGCCCCAGCATTTT. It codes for CASSQEASGIDQPQHF.

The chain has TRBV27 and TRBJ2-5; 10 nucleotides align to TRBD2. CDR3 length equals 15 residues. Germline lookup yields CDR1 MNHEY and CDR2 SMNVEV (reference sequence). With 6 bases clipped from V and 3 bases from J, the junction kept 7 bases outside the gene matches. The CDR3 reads CASRPGTSAKETQYF. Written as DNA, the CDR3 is TGTGCCAGCAGACCCGGGACTAGCGCGAAAGAGACCCAGTACTTC.

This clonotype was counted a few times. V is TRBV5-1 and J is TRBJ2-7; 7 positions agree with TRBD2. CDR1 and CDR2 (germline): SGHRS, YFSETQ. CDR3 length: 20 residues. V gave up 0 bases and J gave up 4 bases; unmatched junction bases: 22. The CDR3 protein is CASSLVLGLAERISPYEQYF. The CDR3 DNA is TGCGCCAGCAGCTTGGTGCTGGGGCTAGCGGAACGAATTTCGCCTTACGAGCAGTACTTC.

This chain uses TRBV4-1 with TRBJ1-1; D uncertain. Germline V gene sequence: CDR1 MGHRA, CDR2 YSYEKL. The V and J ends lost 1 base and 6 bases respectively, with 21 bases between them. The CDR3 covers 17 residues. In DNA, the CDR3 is TGCGCCAGCAGCCAAGTCATAGGTAGCAGGCAGTCCGCTGAAGCTTTCTTT. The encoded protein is CASSQVIGSRQSAEAFF.

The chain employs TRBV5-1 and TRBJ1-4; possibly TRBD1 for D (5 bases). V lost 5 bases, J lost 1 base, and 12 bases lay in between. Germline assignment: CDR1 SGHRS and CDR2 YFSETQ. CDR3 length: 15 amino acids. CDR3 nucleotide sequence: TGCGCCAGCAGAGGACCAGGGTTAACTAATGAAAAACTGTTTTTT. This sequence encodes CASRGPGLTNEKLFF.

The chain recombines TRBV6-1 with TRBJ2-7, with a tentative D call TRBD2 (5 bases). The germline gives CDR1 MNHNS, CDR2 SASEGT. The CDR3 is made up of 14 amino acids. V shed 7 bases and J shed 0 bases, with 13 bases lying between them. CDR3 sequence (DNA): TGTGCCAGCAAGCTCGAGCGGTTCTCCTACGAGCAGTACTTC. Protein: CASKLERFSYEQYF.

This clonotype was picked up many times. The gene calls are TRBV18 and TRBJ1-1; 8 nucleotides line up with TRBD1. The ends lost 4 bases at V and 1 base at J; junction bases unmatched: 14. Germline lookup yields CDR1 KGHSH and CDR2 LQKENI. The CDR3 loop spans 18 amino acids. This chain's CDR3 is CASSLRIAAGTGNTEAFF. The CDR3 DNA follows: TGTGCCAGCTCACTTCGTATTGCGGCCGGGACAGGGAACACTGAAGCTTTCTTT.

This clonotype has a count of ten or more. The CDR3 DNA sequence: TGTGCCAGCAGCCGTGGAGGACAGCAGAACACTGAAGCTTTCTTT. Its protein product is CASSRGGQQNTEAFF. The V and J genes are TRBV28 and TRBJ1-1, with D possibly TRBD1 on 6 matching bases. This CDR3 is 15 amino acids long. V dropped 6 bases and J dropped 1 base, with 15 bases sitting between them. Germline-derived CDR1 and CDR2 are MDHEN and SYDVKM.

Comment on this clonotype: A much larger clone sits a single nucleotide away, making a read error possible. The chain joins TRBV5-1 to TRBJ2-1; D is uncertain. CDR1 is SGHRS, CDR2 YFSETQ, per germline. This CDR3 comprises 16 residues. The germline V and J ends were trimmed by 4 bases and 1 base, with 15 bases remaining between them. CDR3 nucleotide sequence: TGCGCCAGCAGCCAGGAGACGAATAAATCCTACAATGAGCAGTTCTTC. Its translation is CASSQETNKSYNEQFF.